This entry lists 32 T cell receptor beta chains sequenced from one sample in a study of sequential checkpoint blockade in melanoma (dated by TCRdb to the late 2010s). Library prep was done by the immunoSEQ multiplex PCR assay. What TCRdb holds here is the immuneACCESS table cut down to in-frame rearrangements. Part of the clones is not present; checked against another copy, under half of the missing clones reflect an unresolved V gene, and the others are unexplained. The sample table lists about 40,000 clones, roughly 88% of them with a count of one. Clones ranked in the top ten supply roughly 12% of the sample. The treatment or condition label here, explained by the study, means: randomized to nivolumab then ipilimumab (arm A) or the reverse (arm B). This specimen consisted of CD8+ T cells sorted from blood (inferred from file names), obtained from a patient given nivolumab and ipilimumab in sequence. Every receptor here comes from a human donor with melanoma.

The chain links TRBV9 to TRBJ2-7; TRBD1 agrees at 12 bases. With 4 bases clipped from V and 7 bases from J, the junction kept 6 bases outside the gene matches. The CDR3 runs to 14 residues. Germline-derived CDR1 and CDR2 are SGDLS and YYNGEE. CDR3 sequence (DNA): TGTGCCAGCAGCCTGGGACAGGGGGCCTGGGAGCAGTACTTC. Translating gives CASSLGQGAWEQYF. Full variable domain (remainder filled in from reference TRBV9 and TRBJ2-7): DSGVTQTPKHLITATGQRVTLRCSPRSGDLSVYWYQQSLDQGLQFLIQYYNGEERAKGNILERFSAQQFPDLHSELNLSSLELGDSALYFCASSLGQGAWEQYFGPGTRLTVT.

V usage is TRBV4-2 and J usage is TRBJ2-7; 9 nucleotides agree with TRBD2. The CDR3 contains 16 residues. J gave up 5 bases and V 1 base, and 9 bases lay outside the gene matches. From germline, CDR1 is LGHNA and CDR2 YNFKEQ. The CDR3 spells CASSQGRGGLADEQYF. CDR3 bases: TGTGCCAGCAGCCAAGGAAGAGGGGGACTAGCAGACGAGCAGTACTTC.

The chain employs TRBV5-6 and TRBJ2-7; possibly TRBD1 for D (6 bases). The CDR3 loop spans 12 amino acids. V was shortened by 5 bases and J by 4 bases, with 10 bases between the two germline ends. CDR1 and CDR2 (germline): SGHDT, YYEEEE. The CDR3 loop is CASSLRGYEQYF. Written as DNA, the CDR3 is TGTGCCAGCAGTCTAAGGGGGTACGAGCAGTACTTC.

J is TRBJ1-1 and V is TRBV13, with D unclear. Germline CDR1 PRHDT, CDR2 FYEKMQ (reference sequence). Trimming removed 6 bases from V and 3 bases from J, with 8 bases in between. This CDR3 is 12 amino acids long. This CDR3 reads CASSQDYTEAFF. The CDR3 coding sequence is TGTGCCAGCAGTCAAGACTACACTGAAGCTTTCTTT.

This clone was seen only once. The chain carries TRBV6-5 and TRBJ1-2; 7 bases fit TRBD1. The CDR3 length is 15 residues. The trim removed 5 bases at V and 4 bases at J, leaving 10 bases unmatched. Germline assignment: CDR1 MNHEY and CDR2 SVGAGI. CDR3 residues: CASSAAGGYAYGYTF. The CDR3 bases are TGTGCCAGCAGTGCCGCAGGGGGTTATGCCTATGGCTACACCTTC.

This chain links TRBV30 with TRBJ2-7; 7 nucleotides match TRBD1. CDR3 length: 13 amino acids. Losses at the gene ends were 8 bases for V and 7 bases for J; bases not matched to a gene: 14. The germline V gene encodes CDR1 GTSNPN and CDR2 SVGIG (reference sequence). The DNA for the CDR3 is TGTGCCGTTACCGGGACAGCACCTTATGAGCAGTACTTC. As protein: CAVTGTAPYEQYF.

CDR3 bases: TGTGCCGTCCGGGACAGGGGTAACGAGCAGTACTTC. This encodes CAVRDRGNEQYF. The chain carries TRBV10-3 and TRBJ2-7, with TRBD1 matching 10 bases. V trimming: 11 bases; J trimming: 5 bases; junction bases outside the gene matches: 6. From germline, CDR1 is ENHRY and CDR2 SYGVKD. This CDR3 is 12 amino acids long.

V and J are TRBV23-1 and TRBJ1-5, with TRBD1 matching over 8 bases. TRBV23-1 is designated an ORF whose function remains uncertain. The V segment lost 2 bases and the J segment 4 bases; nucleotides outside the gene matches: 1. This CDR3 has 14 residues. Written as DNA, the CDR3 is TGCGCCAGCAGTCAACGGGACAGGAATCAGCCCCAGCATTTT. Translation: CASSQRDRNQPQHF.

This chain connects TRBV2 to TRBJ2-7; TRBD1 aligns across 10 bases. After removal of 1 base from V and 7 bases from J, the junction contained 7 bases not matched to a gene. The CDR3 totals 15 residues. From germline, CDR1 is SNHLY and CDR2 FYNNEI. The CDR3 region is CASSEGRQGAREQYF. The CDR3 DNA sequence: TGTGCCAGCAGTGAAGGCCGACAGGGGGCTCGGGAGCAGTACTTC.

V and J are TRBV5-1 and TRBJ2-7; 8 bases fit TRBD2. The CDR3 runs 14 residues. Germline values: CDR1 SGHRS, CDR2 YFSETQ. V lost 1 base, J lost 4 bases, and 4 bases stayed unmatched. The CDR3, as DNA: TGCGCCAGCAGCTTGTACGGGGGGGCTTACGAGCAGTACTTC. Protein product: CASSLYGGAYEQYF.

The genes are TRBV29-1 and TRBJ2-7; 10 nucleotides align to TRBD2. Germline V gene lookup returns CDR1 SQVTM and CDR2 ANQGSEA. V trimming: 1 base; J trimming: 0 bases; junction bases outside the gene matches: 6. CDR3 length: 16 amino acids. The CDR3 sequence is CSVEAPSGSLSYEQYF. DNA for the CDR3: TGCAGCGTTGAAGCCCCTAGCGGGAGCCTCTCCTACGAGCAGTACTTC.

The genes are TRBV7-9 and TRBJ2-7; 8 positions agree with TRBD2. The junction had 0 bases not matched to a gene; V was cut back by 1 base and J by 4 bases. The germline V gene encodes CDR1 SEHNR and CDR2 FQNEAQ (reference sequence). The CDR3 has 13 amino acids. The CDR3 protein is CASSLGGRYEQYF. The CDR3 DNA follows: TGTGCCAGCAGCTTAGGCGGGAGGTACGAGCAGTACTTC.

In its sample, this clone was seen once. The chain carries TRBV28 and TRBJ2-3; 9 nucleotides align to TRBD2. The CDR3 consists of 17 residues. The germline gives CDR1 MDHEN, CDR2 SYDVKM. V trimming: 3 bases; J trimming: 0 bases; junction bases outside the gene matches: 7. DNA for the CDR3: TGTGCCAGCAGTTTGTCTTCGCTAGCGGGGAGCACAGATACGCAGTATTTT. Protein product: CASSLSSLAGSTDTQYF.

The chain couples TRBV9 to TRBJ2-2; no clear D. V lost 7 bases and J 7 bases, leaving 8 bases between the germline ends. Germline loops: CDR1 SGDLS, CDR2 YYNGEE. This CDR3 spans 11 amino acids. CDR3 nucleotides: TGTGCCAGCTCGCAGAACGGGGAGCTGTTTTTT. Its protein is CASSQNGELFF.

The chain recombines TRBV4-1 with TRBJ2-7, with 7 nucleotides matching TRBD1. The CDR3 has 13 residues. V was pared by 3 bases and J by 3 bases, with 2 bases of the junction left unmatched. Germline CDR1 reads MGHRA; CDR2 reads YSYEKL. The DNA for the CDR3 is TGCGCCAGCAGCCACCCAGGGGGCTACGAGCAGTACTTC. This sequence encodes CASSHPGGYEQYF.

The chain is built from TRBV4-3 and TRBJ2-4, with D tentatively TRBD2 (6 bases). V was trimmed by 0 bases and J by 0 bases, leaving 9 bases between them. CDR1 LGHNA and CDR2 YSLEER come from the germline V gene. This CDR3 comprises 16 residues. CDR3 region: CASSQEGGVAKNIQYF. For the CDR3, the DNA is TGCGCCAGCAGCCAAGAAGGCGGGGTAGCCAAAAACATTCAGTACTTC.

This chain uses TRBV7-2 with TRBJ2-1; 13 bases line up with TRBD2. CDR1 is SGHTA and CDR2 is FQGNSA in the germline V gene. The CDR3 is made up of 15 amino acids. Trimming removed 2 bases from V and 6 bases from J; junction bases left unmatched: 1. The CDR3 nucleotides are TGTGCCAGCAGCTTAACTAGCGGGAGGGCCAATGAGCAGTTCTTC. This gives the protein CASSLTSGRANEQFF.

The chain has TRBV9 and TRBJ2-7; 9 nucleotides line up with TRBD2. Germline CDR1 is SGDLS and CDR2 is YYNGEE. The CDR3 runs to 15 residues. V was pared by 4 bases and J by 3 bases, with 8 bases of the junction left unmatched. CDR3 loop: CASSPRLAANYEQYF. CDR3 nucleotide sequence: TGTGCCAGCAGCCCTCGACTAGCGGCAAACTACGAGCAGTACTTC. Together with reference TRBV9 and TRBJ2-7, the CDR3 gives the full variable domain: DSGVTQTPKHLITATGQRVTLRCSPRSGDLSVYWYQQSLDQGLQFLIQYYNGEERAKGNILERFSAQQFPDLHSELNLSSLELGDSALYFCASSPRLAANYEQYFGPGTRLTVT.

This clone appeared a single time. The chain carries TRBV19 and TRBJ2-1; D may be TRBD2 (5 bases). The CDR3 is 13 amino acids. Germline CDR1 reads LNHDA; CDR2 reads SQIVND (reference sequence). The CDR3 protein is CAATLGSYNEQFF. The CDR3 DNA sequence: TGTGCTGCGACCCTAGGGAGCTACAATGAGCAGTTCTTC.

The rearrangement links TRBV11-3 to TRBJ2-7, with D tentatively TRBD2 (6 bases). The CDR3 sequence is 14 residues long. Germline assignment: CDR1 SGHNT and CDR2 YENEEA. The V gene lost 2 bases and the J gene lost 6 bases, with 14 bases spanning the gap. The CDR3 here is CASSLYGSGGEQYV. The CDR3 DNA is TGTGCCAGCAGCTTATACGGGAGCGGTGGCGAGCAGTACGTC.

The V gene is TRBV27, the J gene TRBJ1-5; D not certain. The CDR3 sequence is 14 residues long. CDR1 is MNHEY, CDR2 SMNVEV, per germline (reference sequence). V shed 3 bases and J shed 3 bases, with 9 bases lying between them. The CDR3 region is CASSFNPVNQPQHF. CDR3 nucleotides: TGTGCCAGCAGTTTTAATCCGGTCAATCAGCCCCAGCATTTT.

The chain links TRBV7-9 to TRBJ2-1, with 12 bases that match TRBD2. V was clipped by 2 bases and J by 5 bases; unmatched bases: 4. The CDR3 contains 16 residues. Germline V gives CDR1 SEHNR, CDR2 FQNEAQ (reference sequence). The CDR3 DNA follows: TGTGCCAGCAGCTTACTAGCGGGAGGGCCGCACAATGAGCAGTTCTTC. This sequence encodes CASSLLAGGPHNEQFF.

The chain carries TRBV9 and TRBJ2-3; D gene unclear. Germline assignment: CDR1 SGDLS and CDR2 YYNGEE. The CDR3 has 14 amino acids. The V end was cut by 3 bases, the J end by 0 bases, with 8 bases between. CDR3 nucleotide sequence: TGTGCCAGCAGCGAATTCGGGAGCACAGATACGCAGTATTTT. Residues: CASSEFGSTDTQYF.

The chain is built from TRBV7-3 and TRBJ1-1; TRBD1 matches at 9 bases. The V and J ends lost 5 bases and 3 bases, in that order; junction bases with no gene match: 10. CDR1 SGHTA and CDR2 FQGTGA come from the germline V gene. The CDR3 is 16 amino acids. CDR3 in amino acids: CASSHRGRGAHTEAFF. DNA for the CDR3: TGTGCCAGCAGCCACAGGGGGCGAGGAGCCCACACTGAAGCTTTCTTT.

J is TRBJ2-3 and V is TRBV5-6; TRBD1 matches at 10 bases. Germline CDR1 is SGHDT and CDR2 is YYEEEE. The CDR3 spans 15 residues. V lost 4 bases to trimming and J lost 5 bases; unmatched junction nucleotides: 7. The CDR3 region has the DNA TGTGCCAGCAGCCCACGGACAGGGGGTGTAGATACGCAGTATTTT. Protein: CASSPRTGGVDTQYF.

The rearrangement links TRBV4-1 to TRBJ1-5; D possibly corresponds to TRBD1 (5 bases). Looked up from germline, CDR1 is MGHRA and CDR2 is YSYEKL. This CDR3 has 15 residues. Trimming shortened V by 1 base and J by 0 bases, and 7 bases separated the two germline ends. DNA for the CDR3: TGCGCCAGCAGCCAAGTAAGGGGTAGCAATCAGCCCCAGCATTTT. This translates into CASSQVRGSNQPQHF.

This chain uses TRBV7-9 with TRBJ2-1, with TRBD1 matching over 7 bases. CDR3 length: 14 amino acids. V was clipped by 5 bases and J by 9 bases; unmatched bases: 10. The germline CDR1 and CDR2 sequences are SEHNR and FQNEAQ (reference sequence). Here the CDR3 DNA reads TGTGCCAGCAGCACCCTCGCACAGGGGCCTGAGCAGTTCTTC. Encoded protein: CASSTLAQGPEQFF.

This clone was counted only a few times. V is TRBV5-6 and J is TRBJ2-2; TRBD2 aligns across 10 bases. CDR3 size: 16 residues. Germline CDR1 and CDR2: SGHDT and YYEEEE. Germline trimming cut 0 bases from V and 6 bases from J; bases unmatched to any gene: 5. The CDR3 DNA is TGTGCCAGCAGCTTGGTTCGTCTAGCGGGGGCCGGGGAGCTGTTTTTT. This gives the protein CASSLVRLAGAGELFF.

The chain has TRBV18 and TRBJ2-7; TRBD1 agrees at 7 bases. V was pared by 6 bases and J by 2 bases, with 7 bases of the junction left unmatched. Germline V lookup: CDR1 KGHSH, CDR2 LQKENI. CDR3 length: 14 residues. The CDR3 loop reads CASSPTGTAYEQYF. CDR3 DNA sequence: TGTGCCAGCTCTCCAACCGGGACAGCCTACGAGCAGTACTTC.

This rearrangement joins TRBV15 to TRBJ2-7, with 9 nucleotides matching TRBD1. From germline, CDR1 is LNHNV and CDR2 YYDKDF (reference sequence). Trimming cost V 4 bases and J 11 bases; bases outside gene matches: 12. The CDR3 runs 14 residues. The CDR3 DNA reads TGTGCCACCAGCATGTCCTTCGGACAGGGGATGAAGTACGTC. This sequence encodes CATSMSFGQGMKYV.

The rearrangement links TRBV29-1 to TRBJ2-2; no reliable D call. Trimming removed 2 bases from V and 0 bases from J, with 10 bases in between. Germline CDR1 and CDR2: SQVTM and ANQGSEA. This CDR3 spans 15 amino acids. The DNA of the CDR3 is TGCAGCGTTGAACTTGCGGAAGCGAACACCGGGGAGCTGTTTTTT. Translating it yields CSVELAEANTGELFF.

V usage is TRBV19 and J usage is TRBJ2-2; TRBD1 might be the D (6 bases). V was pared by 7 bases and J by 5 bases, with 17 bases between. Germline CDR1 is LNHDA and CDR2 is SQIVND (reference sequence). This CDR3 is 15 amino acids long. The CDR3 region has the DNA TGTGCCAGTACCTCTATCCCGGGACAAACCGGGGAGCTGTTTTTT. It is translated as CASTSIPGQTGELFF.